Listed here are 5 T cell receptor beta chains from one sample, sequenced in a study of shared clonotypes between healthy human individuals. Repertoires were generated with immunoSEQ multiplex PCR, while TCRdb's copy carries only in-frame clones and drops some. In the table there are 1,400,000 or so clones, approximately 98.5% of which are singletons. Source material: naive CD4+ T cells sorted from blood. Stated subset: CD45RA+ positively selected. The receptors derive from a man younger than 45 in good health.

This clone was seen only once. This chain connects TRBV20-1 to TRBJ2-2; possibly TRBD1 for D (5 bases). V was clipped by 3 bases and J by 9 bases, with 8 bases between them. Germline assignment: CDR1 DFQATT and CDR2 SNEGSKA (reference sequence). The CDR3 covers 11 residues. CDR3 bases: TGCAGTGCTAGGCAGGGTCGGGAGCTGTTTTTT. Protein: CSARQGRELFF.

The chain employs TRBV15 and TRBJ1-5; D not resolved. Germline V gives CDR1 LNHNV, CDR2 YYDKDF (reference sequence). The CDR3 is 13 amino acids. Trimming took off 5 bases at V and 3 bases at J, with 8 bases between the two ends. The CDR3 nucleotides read TGTGCCACCAGCCTAGGGCCCAATCAGCCCCAGCATTTT. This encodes CATSLGPNQPQHF.

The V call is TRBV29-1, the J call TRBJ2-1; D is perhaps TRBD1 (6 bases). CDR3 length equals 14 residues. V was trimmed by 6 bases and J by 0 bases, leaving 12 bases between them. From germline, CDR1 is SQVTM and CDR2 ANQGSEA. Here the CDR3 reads CSVGQRSSYNEQFF. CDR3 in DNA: TGCAGCGTCGGACAGAGGAGCTCCTACAATGAGCAGTTCTTC.

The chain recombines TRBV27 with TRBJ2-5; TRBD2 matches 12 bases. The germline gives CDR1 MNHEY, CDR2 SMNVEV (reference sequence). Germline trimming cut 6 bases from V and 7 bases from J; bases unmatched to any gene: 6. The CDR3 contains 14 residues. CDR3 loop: CASRTSGSDGTQYF. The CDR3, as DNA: TGTGCCAGCAGGACTAGCGGGAGCGACGGGACCCAGTACTTC.

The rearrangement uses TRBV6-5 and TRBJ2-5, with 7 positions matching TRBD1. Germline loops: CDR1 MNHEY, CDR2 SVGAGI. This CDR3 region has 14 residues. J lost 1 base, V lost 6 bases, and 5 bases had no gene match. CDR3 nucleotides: TGTGCCAGCAGACGAGGGACAGCCCAAGAGACCCAGTACTTC. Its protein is CASRRGTAQETQYF.